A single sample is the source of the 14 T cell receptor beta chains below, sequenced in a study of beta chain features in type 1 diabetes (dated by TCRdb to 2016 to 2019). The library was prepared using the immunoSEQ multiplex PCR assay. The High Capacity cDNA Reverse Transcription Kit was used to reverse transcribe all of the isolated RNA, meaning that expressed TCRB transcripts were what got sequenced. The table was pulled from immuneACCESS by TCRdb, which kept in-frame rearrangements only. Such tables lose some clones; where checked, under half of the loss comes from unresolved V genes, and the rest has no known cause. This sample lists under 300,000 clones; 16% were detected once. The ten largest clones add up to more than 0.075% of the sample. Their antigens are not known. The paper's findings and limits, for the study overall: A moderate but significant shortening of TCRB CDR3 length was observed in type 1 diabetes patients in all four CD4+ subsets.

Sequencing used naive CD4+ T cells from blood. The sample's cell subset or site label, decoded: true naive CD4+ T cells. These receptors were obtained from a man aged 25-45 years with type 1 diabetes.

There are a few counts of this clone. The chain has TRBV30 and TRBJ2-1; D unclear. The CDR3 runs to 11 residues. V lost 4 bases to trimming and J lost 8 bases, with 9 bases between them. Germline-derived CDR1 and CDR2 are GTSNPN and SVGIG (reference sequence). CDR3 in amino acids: CAWTLSDEQFF. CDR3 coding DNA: TGTGCCTGGACCCTCTCGGATGAGCAGTTCTTC.

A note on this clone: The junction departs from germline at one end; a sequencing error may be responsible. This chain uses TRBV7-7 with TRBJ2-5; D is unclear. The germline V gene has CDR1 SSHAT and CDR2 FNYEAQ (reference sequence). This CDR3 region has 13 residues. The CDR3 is CASSLTIVETQYF. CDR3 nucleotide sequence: TGTGCTAGCAGCTTAACCATCGTGGAGACCCAGTACTTC.

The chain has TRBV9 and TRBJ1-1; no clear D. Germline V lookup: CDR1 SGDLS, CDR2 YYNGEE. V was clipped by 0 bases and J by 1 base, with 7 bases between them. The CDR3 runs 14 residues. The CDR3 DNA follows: TGTGCCAGCAGCGTAGCACAGACGAACACTGAAGCTTTCTTT. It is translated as CASSVAQTNTEAFF.

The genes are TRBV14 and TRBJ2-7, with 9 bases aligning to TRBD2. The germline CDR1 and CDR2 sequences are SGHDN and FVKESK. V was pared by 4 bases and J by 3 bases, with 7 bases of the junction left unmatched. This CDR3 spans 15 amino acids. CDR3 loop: CASSLGASGNYEQYF. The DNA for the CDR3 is TGTGCCAGCAGCCTGGGGGCTAGCGGGAACTACGAGCAGTACTTC.

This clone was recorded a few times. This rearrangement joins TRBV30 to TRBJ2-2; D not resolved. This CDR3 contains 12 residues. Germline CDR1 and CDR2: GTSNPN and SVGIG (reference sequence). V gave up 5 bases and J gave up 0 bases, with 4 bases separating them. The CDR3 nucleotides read TGTGCCTGGGGACCGAACACCGGGGAGCTGTTTTTT. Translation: CAWGPNTGELFF.

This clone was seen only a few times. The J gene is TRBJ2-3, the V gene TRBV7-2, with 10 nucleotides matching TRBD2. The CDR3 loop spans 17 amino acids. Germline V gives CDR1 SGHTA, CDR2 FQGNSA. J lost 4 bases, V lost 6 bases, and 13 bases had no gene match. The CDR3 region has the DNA TGTGCCAGCAGGTACACGATAGCGGGAGGAACTGCAGATACGCAGTATTTT. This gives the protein CASRYTIAGGTADTQYF.

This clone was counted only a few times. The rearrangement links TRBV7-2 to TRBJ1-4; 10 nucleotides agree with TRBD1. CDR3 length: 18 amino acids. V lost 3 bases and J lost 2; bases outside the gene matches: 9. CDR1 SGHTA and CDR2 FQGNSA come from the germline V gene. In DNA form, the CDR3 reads TGTGCCAGCAGCTTTTTATCGACAGGGGGCCCGACTAATGAAAAACTGTTTTTT. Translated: CASSFLSTGGPTNEKLFF.

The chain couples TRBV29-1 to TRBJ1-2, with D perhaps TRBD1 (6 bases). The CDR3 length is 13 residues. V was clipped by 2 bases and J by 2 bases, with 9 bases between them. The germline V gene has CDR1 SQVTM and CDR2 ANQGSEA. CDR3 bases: TGCAGCGTTGAATCGACAGGCAACTATGGCTACACCTTC. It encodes CSVESTGNYGYTF.

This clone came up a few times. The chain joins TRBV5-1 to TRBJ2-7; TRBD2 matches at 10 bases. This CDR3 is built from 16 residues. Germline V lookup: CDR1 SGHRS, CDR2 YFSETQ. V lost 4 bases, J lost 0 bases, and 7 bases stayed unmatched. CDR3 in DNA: TGCGCCAGCAGCCTGAAAGCGGGAGGGCGCTCCTACGAGCAGTACTTC. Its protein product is CASSLKAGGRSYEQYF.

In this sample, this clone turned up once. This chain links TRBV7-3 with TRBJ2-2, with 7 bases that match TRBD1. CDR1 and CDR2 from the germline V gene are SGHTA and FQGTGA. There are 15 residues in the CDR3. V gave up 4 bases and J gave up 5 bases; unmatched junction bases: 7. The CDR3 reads CASSSTGLRTGELFF. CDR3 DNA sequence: TGTGCCAGCAGCTCGACAGGGCTGAGGACCGGGGAGCTGTTTTTT.

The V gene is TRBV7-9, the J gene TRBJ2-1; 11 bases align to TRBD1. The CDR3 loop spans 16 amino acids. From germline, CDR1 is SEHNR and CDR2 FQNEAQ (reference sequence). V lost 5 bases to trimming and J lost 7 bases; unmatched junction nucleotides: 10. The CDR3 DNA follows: TGTGCCAGCAGCCCCCTGGGGACAGGGGGAGGGAATGAGCAGTTCTTC. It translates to CASSPLGTGGGNEQFF.

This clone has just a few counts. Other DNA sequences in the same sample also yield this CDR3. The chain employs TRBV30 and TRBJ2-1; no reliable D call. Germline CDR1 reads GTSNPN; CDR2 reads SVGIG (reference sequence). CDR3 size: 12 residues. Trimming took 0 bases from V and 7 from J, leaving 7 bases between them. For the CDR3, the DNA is TGTGCCTGGAGTGTACAAGGGAATGAGCAGTTCTTC. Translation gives CAWSVQGNEQFF. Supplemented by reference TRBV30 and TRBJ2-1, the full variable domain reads SQTIHQWPATLVQPVGSPLSLECTVEGTSNPNLYWYRQAAGRGLQLLFYSVGIGQISSEVPQNLSASRPQDRQFILSSKKLLLSDSGFYLCAWSVQGNEQFFGPGTRLTVL.

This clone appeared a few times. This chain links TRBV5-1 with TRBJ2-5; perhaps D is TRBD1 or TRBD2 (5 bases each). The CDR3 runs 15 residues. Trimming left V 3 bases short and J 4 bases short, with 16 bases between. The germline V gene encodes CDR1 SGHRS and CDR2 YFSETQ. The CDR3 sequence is CASSSSGTLGETQYF. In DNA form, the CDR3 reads TGCGCCAGCAGCTCCTCCGGGACCCTAGGAGAGACCCAGTACTTC. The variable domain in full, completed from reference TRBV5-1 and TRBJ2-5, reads KAGVTQTPRYLIKTRGQQVTLSCSPISGHRSVSWYQQTPGQGLQFLFEYFSETQRNKGNFPGRFSGRQFSNSRSEMNVSTLELGDSALYLCASSSSGTLGETQYFGPGTRLLVL.

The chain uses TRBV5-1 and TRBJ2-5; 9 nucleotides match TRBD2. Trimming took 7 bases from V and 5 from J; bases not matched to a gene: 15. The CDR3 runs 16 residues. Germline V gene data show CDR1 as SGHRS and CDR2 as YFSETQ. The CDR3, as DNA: TGCGCCAGCGCAACTGATAGCGGGAGCTTATGGGAGACCCAGTACTTC. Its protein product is CASATDSGSLWETQYF.